A single sample gave rise to the 17 T cell receptor beta chains below, sequenced in a study of glioma-infiltrating T cells. TCR alpha and beta CDR3 regions were amplified from RNA using iRepertoire nested multiplex PCR. TCRdb reanalysed the multiplex PCR reads using MiXCR and keeps one entry per CDR3 protein. The sample yields about 190,000 distinct CDR3 sequences, over 30% seen once. Material for sequencing was glioma tissue, nonneoplastic brain tissue, or PBMCs (not recorded which). These receptors all come from a human donor with low-grade glioma or glioblastoma, undergoing nonglioma brain surgery, or in good health (not recorded which).

The chain combines TRBV5-1 with TRBJ1-5; possibly TRBD1 for D (6 bases). CDR1 is SGHRS and CDR2 is YFSETQ in the germline V gene. This CDR3 is built from 17 residues. The germline V and J ends were trimmed by 1 base and 7 bases, with 21 bases remaining between them. This CDR3 reads CASSLNPQQGQGQPQHF. The CDR3 nucleotides read TGCGCCAGCAGCTTGAACCCACAACAGGGACAAGGGCAGCCCCAGCATTTT.

This CDR3 reads CASSPSMDGNTIYF. CDR3 coding DNA: TGTGCCAGTAGTCCCTCTATGGATGGAAACACCATATATTTT. The chain employs TRBV19 and TRBJ1-3, with no clear D. Between the trimmed V and J ends, which lost 5 bases and 3 bases, there was a span of 11 bases. The CDR3 loop spans 14 amino acids. Germline CDR1 and CDR2: LNHDA and SQIVND (reference sequence).

Ten or more counts support this clonotype. The V call is TRBV20-1, the J call TRBJ2-3; perhaps TRBD2 as D (6 bases). Deletions cut 3 bases from V and 2 bases from J, with 12 bases between. The CDR3 is 14 residues long. Germline V lookup: CDR1 DFQATT, CDR2 SNEGSKA (reference sequence). CDR3 region: CSARGLGDTDTQYF. In nucleotides, the CDR3 is TGCAGTGCTAGGGGACTGGGGGACACAGATACGCAGTATTTT.

The rearrangement uses TRBV7-9 and TRBJ2-7; D perhaps matches TRBD1 (6 bases). Trimming left V 2 bases short and J 1 base short, with 9 bases between. Germline-derived CDR1 and CDR2 are SEHNR and FQNEAQ (reference sequence). This CDR3 region has 14 residues. This chain's CDR3 is CASSLPGQSYEQYF. CDR3 nucleotide sequence: TGTGCCAGCAGCTTACCAGGACAGTCCTACGAGCAGTACTTC.

The genes are TRBV4-2 and TRBJ2-2; D not resolved. V lost 2 bases and J 0 bases, leaving 7 bases between the germline ends. CDR1 is LGHNA, CDR2 YNFKEQ, per germline. This CDR3 has 15 residues. The CDR3 DNA reads as TGTGCCAGCAGCCAATCAATCGCGAACACCGGGGAGCTGTTTTTT. This encodes CASSQSIANTGELFF.

Concerning this clonotype: One base away lies a much larger clone, so this may be a sequencing read error. As DNA, the CDR3 is TGCGCCAGCAGCCAAGATCCACAATCGGCAGATACCTCCTACGAGCAGTACTTC. Translated, it gives CASSQDPQSADTSYEQYF. The chain carries TRBV4-1 and TRBJ2-7; D is ambiguous. The germline V gene encodes CDR1 MGHRA and CDR2 YSYEKL. Trimming took 0 bases from V and 0 from J, leaving 18 bases between them. The length of the CDR3 is 18 residues.

This clonotype was seen at least ten times. The chain uses TRBV19 and TRBJ1-6; 7 nucleotides align to TRBD1. Germline V lookup: CDR1 LNHDA, CDR2 SQIVND (reference sequence). J was trimmed by 6 bases and V by 5 bases; bases with no gene match: 1. The CDR3 has 13 amino acids. The CDR3 DNA reads as TGTGCCAGTAGTCCAGGGGGTAATTCACCCCTCCACTTT. Amino acids: CASSPGGNSPLHF.

With respect to this clonotype: The junction and the germline gene differ at one end; a read error may be behind it. The rearrangement links TRBV20-1 to TRBJ2-7; 11 nucleotides align to TRBD2. Germline V CDR1 and CDR2: DFQATT, SNEGSKA (reference sequence). The CDR3 sequence is 15 residues long. CDR3 protein: CSAREGSGRGDDQYF. The DNA for the CDR3 is TGCAGTGCTAGAGAAGGTAGCGGGAGGGGAGACGATCAGTACTTC.

About this clonotype: Being one base from a much bigger clone, this may be a read error. J is TRBJ2-5 and V is TRBV28; D possibly matches TRBD1 or TRBD2 (5 bases each). This CDR3 comprises 13 residues. The germline CDR1 and CDR2 sequences are MDHEN and SYDVKM. The CDR3 loop is CAGSSTAVETQYF. CDR3 bases: TGTGCCGGCAGTTCGACAGCGGTGGAGACCCAGTACTTC.

The rearrangement joins TRBV5-1 to TRBJ1-6; D is perhaps TRBD1 (5 bases). CDR3 length: 15 amino acids. Germline loops: CDR1 SGHRS, CDR2 YFSETQ. Trimming cost V 1 base and J 7 bases, with 12 bases left between them. CDR3 residues: CASSLTGTVNSPLHF. The CDR3 DNA follows: TGCGCCAGCAGCTTGACCGGGACGGTCAATTCACCCCTCCACTTT.

There are a few counts of this clonotype. The chain carries TRBV18 and TRBJ2-1; 8 bases align to TRBD2. Trimming at V came to 4 bases and at J to 3 bases, leaving 14 bases not matched to a gene. There are 18 residues in the CDR3. Germline lookup yields CDR1 KGHSH and CDR2 LQKENI. CDR3 amino acids: CASSRTGLAGMFYNEQFF. The CDR3 nucleotides read TGTGCCAGCTCACGCACGGGTCTAGCGGGTATGTTCTACAATGAGCAGTTCTTC.

The rearrangement links TRBV20-1 to TRBJ2-5; 8 positions agree with TRBD2. Germline CDR1 and CDR2: DFQATT and SNEGSKA (reference sequence). The CDR3 sequence is 15 residues long. V lost 1 base and J lost 7; bases outside the gene matches: 11. Here the CDR3 reads CSARALGLVRGTQYF. The DNA for the CDR3 is TGCAGTGCTAGAGCTTTGGGACTAGTCCGCGGGACCCAGTACTTC.

At least ten counts were recorded for this clonotype. J is TRBJ1-5 and V is TRBV7-2; D is undetermined. The CDR3 totals 13 residues. Germline CDR1 is SGHTA and CDR2 is FQGNSA. Trimming pared 4 bases from V and 7 bases from J, leaving 11 bases between. CDR3 loop: CASSSPGGQPQHF. Written as DNA, the CDR3 is TGTGCCAGCAGCTCACCAGGTGGGCAGCCCCAGCATTTT.

This clonotype was recorded many times. The rearrangement links TRBV4-3 to TRBJ1-1, with 9 bases matching TRBD1. The CDR3 extends over 17 amino acids. The germline CDR1 and CDR2 sequences are LGHNA and YSLEER. The junction had 6 bases not matched to a gene; V was cut back by 0 bases and J by 1 base. The CDR3, as DNA: TGCGCCAGCAGCCAAGATAGGCCGACAGGGGGGAACACTGAAGCTTTCTTT. Residues: CASSQDRPTGGNTEAFF.

There are many counts of this clonotype. The chain combines TRBV29-1 with TRBJ2-7; the D is unclear. The germline CDR1 and CDR2 sequences are SQVTM and ANQGSEA. The CDR3 is made up of 12 amino acids. V was cut by 6 bases and J by 1 base, with 10 bases left in between. The CDR3 DNA follows: TGCAGCGTACTGGACGGATCCTACGAGCAGTACTTC. It specifies CSVLDGSYEQYF.

The chain couples TRBV7-2 to TRBJ2-7, with 8 bases matching TRBD2. Germline V gene sequence: CDR1 SGHTA, CDR2 FQGNSA. The CDR3 loop spans 16 amino acids. Trimming removed 0 bases from V and 4 bases from J; junction bases left unmatched: 8. The CDR3 protein is CASSLAGGGAQYEQYF. Here the CDR3 DNA reads TGTGCCAGCAGCTTAGCCGGGGGGGGGGCACAATACGAGCAGTACTTC.

The chain combines TRBV5-8 with TRBJ2-7; no clear D. This CDR3 region has 16 residues. Germline assignment: CDR1 SGHTS and CDR2 YDEGEE. Between the trimmed V and J ends, which lost 4 bases and 2 bases, there was a span of 19 bases. In nucleotides, the CDR3 is TGTGCCAGCAGCCCAGATCGACGGATCCCAACCTACGAGCAGTACTTC. Protein product: CASSPDRRIPTYEQYF.